This TCR beta chain is from a study of spatial heterogeneity in lung cancer. Across the study: Follow-up PBMC specimens underwent sequencing when available; their median timing was around 2 years after resection.

The germline V gene encodes CDR1 LGHNA and CDR2 YSLEER. V gave up 0 bases and J gave up 3 bases; unmatched junction bases: 1. This CDR3 has 16 residues. The time point: blood at routine non-recurrence follow-up after resection. Researchers sequenced whole RNA taken from tumor, nontumor lung or frozen PBMC without sorting. TCRdb re-called the 5' RACE reads with MiXCR, one entry per CDR3 protein. The table shows about 41,000 distinct CDR3 sequences, with roughly a tenth occurring only once. This clonotype was counted ten times or more. This chain links TRBV4-3 with TRBJ2-1; 11 nucleotides align to TRBD1. Sequenced here: PBMCs, sampled at follow-up. The origin of this receptor is a female donor with early-stage non-small cell lung cancer. DNA for the CDR3: TGCGCCAGCAGCCAAGATGGGACAGGGGGCTACAATGAGCAGTTCTTC. It translates to CASSQDGTGGYNEQFF.